The 20 T cell receptor beta chains in this list originate from one sample, sequenced in a study of CD8 T cells in Susac syndrome. A quantity of about 0.45 to 1 ug RNA underwent reverse transcription using random hexamers. TCRdb processed the immunoSEQ multiplex PCR reads anew with MiXCR; each CDR3 protein has one entry. This sample has 71,000 or so distinct CDR3 sequences, with about 92% found just once. Material for sequencing was CD4+ T cells from PBMCs. These receptors originate from a human donor with Susac syndrome.

The J gene is TRBJ2-4, the V gene TRBV28; D not resolved. The CDR3 extends over 16 amino acids. Germline values: CDR1 MDHEN, CDR2 SYDVKM. V lost 4 bases to trimming and J lost 0 bases, with 13 bases between them. For the CDR3, the DNA is TGTGCCAGCAGTTCGCCCAGCTACCTAGCCAAAAACATTCAGTACTTC. Translating gives CASSSPSYLAKNIQYF.

The rearrangement uses TRBV29-1 and TRBJ1-1; D unclear. In germline, CDR1 is SQVTM, CDR2 ANQGSEA. Trimming left V 5 bases short and J 1 base short, with 5 bases between. This CDR3 has 11 amino acids. The CDR3 loop is CSVPENTEAFF. The CDR3 DNA reads TGCAGCGTTCCAGAGAACACTGAAGCTTTCTTT. Based on the CDR3 plus reference TRBV29-1 and TRBJ1-1, the full variable domain is SAVISQKPSRDICQRGTSLTIQCQVDSQVTMMFWYRQQPGQSLTLIATANQGSEATYESGFVIDKFPISRPNLTFSTLTVSNMSPEDSSIYLCSVPENTEAFFGQGTRLTVV.

The genes are TRBV7-2 and TRBJ1-5, with D possibly matching TRBD1 (5 bases). The CDR3 totals 15 residues. Trimming removed 5 bases at V and 4 bases at J, with 15 bases between. Germline V gene sequence: CDR1 SGHTA, CDR2 FQGNSA. CDR3 amino acids: CASSQRGNRNQPQHF. DNA for the CDR3: TGTGCCAGCAGCCAAAGGGGAAACCGGAATCAGCCCCAGCATTTT.

This sequence joins TRBV18 and TRBJ2-2, with D uncertain. The CDR3 contains 11 residues. Germline CDR1 is KGHSH and CDR2 is LQKENI. Trimming removed 0 bases from V and 7 bases from J, with 0 bases in between. CDR3 protein: CASSPPGELFF. CDR3 coding DNA: TGTGCCAGCTCACCACCCGGGGAGCTGTTTTTT. Full variable domain (missing parts from reference TRBV18 and TRBJ2-2): NAGVMQNPRHLVRRRGQEARLRCSPMKGHSHVYWYRQLPEEGLKFMVYLQKENIIDESGMPKERFSAEFPKEGPSILRIQQVVRGDSAAYFCASSPPGELFFGEGSRLTVL.

The CDR3 DNA is TGTGCCAGCAGCCTTACAGGCGCTCCCATGATAAGCAATGAGCAGTTCTTC. Protein product: CASSLTGAPMISNEQFF. J is TRBJ2-1 and V is TRBV3-1; maybe TRBD1 (5 bases). This CDR3 region has 17 residues. In germline, CDR1 is LGHDT, CDR2 YNNKEL (reference sequence). The V end was cut by 4 bases, the J end by 6 bases, with 22 bases between.

This chain joins TRBV6-5 and TRBJ1-2, with D uncertain. The germline CDR1 and CDR2 sequences are MNHEY and SVGAGI. The CDR3 runs to 13 residues. Trimming removed 6 bases from V and 4 bases from J, with 12 bases in between. The CDR3 sequence is CASRRGRVYGYTF. DNA of the CDR3: TGTGCCAGCAGACGAGGCCGAGTCTATGGCTACACCTTC.

This chain links TRBV19 with TRBJ1-2; the D is unclear. The V end was cut by 8 bases, the J end by 8 bases, with 21 bases between. Per germline, CDR1 LNHDA and CDR2 SQIVND (reference sequence). The CDR3 totals 14 residues. In DNA, the CDR3 is TGTGCCAGTGGGAGACAACCAACGGAGGAAGGCTACACCTTC. Translating it yields CASGRQPTEEGYTF. The complete variable domain, with remaining parts taken from reference TRBV19 and TRBJ1-2, reads DGGITQSPKYLFRKEGQNVTLSCEQNLNHDAMYWYRQDPGQGLRLIYYSQIVNDFQKGDIAEGYSVSREKKESFPLTVTSAQKNPTAFYLCASGRQPTEEGYTFGSGTRLTVV.

V usage is TRBV5-4 and J usage is TRBJ2-7; D gene unclear. The CDR3 covers 15 residues. CDR1 is SGHNT and CDR2 is YYREEE in the germline V gene (reference sequence). V lost 3 bases and J 3 bases, leaving 16 bases between the germline ends. The CDR3 spells CASSSSGSSLYEQYF. DNA of the CDR3: TGTGCCAGCAGCTCGTCCGGGTCTTCCCTCTACGAGCAGTACTTC.

V is TRBV29-1 and J is TRBJ2-5; 7 positions match TRBD2. V shed 3 bases, J shed 4 bases, and the junction held 11 bases outside the gene matches. CDR3 size: 15 residues. Germline V gives CDR1 SQVTM, CDR2 ANQGSEA. The CDR3 region is CSVEGGRNVGETQYF. CDR3 bases: TGCAGCGTTGAGGGCGGGAGAAATGTTGGAGAGACCCAGTACTTC.

The rearrangement joins TRBV7-3 to TRBJ2-2; D is undetermined. The V end lost 2 bases, the J end lost 3 bases, and 7 bases lay between the germline ends. Germline V gene sequence: CDR1 SGHTA, CDR2 FQGTGA. The CDR3 loop spans 14 amino acids. The CDR3 bases are TGTGCCAGCAGCTTATCGACGTACACCGGGGAGCTGTTTTTT. As protein: CASSLSTYTGELFF.

J is TRBJ1-3 and V is TRBV18; a possible D gene is TRBD1 (6 bases). The germline CDR1 and CDR2 sequences are KGHSH and LQKENI. There are 15 residues in the CDR3. Trimming pared 3 bases from V and 4 bases from J, leaving 13 bases between. CDR3 DNA sequence: TGTGCCAGCTCACCTTACGGACAGAAAGGAAACACCATATATTTT. This gives the protein CASSPYGQKGNTIYF.

This clonotype has a handful of counts. V gene TRBV7-9 combines with J gene TRBJ2-3; a weak D match, TRBD1 (6 bases). Germline assignment: CDR1 SEHNR and CDR2 FQNEAQ (reference sequence). This CDR3 region has 15 residues. V was cut by 2 bases and J by 8 bases, with 17 bases left in between. The CDR3 is CASSLQSTGLGTQYF. As DNA, the CDR3 is TGTGCCAGCAGCTTACAATCCACAGGGTTGGGTACGCAGTATTTT. Using reference TRBV7-9 and TRBJ2-3 for the parts outside the CDR3, the full variable domain is DTGVSQNPRHKITKRGQNVTFRCDPISEHNRLYWYRQTLGQGPEFLTYFQNEAQLEKSRLLSDRFSAERPKGSFSTLEIQRTEQGDSAMYLCASSLQSTGLGTQYFGPGTRLTVL.

The chain employs TRBV5-4 and TRBJ1-1; D might be TRBD1 (6 bases). The V gene's germline CDR1 is SGHNT and CDR2 YYREEE (reference sequence). V lost 2 bases and J 1 base, leaving 12 bases between the germline ends. The CDR3 loop spans 15 amino acids. CDR3 amino acids: CASSFRGAGNTEAFF. CDR3 nucleotides: TGTGCCAGCAGCTTCAGGGGCGCGGGGAACACTGAAGCTTTCTTT.

The chain joins TRBV2 to TRBJ2-3; no reliable D call. This CDR3 contains 13 residues. The germline gives CDR1 SNHLY, CDR2 FYNNEI. Between the trimmed V and J ends, which lost 2 bases and 7 bases, there was a span of 10 bases. The CDR3 protein is CASSEYRGNTQYF. The CDR3, as DNA: TGTGCCAGCAGTGAATATCGTGGAAATACGCAGTATTTT.

The gene calls are TRBV6-1 and TRBJ1-6; 8 nucleotides align to TRBD1. Per germline, CDR1 MNHNS and CDR2 SASEGT. This CDR3 is built from 18 residues. V shed 8 bases and J 0 bases; nucleotides not matched to a gene: 12. CDR3 nucleotides: TGTGCCAGCGGTAGGACAGGGACTACGGGCTCCTATAATTCACCCCTCCACTTT. It is translated as CASGRTGTTGSYNSPLHF.

The chain is built from TRBV6-1 and TRBJ2-5, with TRBD1 as a possible D gene (5 bases). CDR3 length equals 13 residues. V was clipped by 4 bases and J by 3 bases, with 9 bases between them. From germline, CDR1 is MNHNS and CDR2 SASEGT. The CDR3, as DNA: TGTGCCAGCAGTGGAATCAGGGAAGAGACCCAGTACTTC. Translated: CASSGIREETQYF.

The chain is built from TRBV27 and TRBJ1-2; 7 bases map to TRBD1. The CDR3 is 12 residues long. CDR1 is MNHEY and CDR2 is SMNVEV in the germline V gene (reference sequence). Germline trimming cut 2 bases from V and 8 bases from J; bases unmatched to any gene: 2. CDR3 residues: CASSLRGRGYTF. The CDR3 nucleotides read TGTGCCAGCAGTTTAAGGGGGCGAGGCTACACCTTC.

The V call is TRBV6-6, the J call TRBJ2-7, with 11 positions matching TRBD1. Unmatched junction bases numbered 3, after V lost 8 bases and J lost 3 bases. Per germline, CDR1 MNHNY and CDR2 SVGAGI (reference sequence). The CDR3 loop spans 13 amino acids. The CDR3 protein is CASSGTGGYEQYF. The CDR3, as DNA: TGTGCCAGCTCCGGGACAGGGGGCTACGAGCAGTACTTC.

The CDR3 region is CAWSKDRGFAQPQHF. CDR3 nucleotides: TGTGCCTGGAGTAAAGATAGGGGATTTGCTCAGCCCCAGCATTTT. This chain links TRBV30 with TRBJ1-5; D might be TRBD1 (5 bases). Germline CDR1 is GTSNPN and CDR2 is SVGIG (reference sequence). The CDR3 is 15 residues long. V lost 2 bases and J 6 bases, leaving 17 bases between the germline ends. Full variable domain (rest looked up from reference TRBV30 and TRBJ1-5): SQTIHQWPATLVQPVGSPLSLECTVEGTSNPNLYWYRQAAGRGLQLLFYSVGIGQISSEVPQNLSASRPQDRQFILSSKKLLLSDSGFYLCAWSKDRGFAQPQHFGDGTRLSIL.

The DNA for the CDR3 is TGTGCCAGCAGTGTAGGGGGGGGTGTGCGGTACGAGCAGTACTTC. This gives the protein CASSVGGGVRYEQYF. The V call is TRBV28, the J call TRBJ2-7, with D maybe TRBD2 (7 bases). Looked up from germline, CDR1 is MDHEN and CDR2 is SYDVKM. CDR3 length: 15 amino acids. V dropped 5 bases and J dropped 4 bases, with 18 bases sitting between them.